The next 6 T cell receptor beta chains were all read from a single sample in a study of shared clonotypes between healthy human individuals. The repertoire was sequenced with immunoSEQ multiplex PCR; TCRdb's copy has only in-frame clones and lacks some. The profile shows about 1,800,000 clones, roughly 94% of them singletons. Selected positively for CCR7 and CD45RO-negative, naive CD8 cells excluded terminally differentiated effector memory CD45RA+ cells. Sequenced: naive CD8+ T cells sorted from blood. The receptors here all came from a man aged 18 to 30 in good health.

The V call is TRBV2, the J call TRBJ2-7; D not resolved. This CDR3 has 14 residues. Germline V lookup: CDR1 SNHLY, CDR2 FYNNEI. Trimming removed 3 bases from V and 2 bases from J, with 11 bases in between. DNA for the CDR3: TGTGCCAGCAGTGATGACGGTGATCCCTACGAGCAGTACTTC. Its translation: CASSDDGDPYEQYF. The whole variable domain, filled in from reference TRBV2 and TRBJ2-7, reads EPEVTQTPSHQVTQMGQEVILRCVPISNHLYFYWYRQILGQKVEFLVSFYNNEISEKSEIFDDQFSVERPDGSNFTLKIRSTKLEDSAMYFCASSDDGDPYEQYFGPGTRLTVT.

This clone was seen only a few times. This chain joins TRBV15 and TRBJ1-5; no clear D. The CDR3 extends over 15 amino acids. Trimming removed 1 base at V and 3 bases at J, with 10 bases between. In germline, CDR1 is LNHNV, CDR2 YYDKDF (reference sequence). The CDR3 here is CATSRARSLNQPQHF. The CDR3 bases are TGTGCCACCAGCAGAGCCAGGAGTCTCAATCAGCCCCAGCATTTT. The complete variable domain, with remaining parts taken from reference TRBV15 and TRBJ1-5, reads DAMVIQNPRYQVTQFGKPVTLSCSQTLNHNVMYWYQQKSSQAPKLLFHYYDKDFNNEADTPDNFQSRRPNTSFCFLDIRSPGLGDTAMYLCATSRARSLNQPQHFGDGTRLSIL.

V gene TRBV4-3 combines with J gene TRBJ2-7, with TRBD2 matching over 8 bases. V lost 0 bases, J lost 2 bases, and 3 bases stayed unmatched. The germline gives CDR1 LGHNA, CDR2 YSLEER. This CDR3 contains 15 residues. CDR3 bases: TGCGCCAGCAGCCAAGACCGGGAGGGGACCTACGAGCAGTACTTC. As protein: CASSQDREGTYEQYF.

This chain links TRBV9 with TRBJ2-7, with D possibly matching TRBD2 (6 bases). Germline CDR1 is SGDLS and CDR2 is YYNGEE. The V end was cut by 0 bases, the J end by 2 bases, with 12 bases between. This CDR3 has 15 amino acids. This CDR3 reads CASSVGGELTYEQYF. The CDR3 region has the DNA TGTGCCAGCAGCGTAGGCGGGGAGCTCACCTACGAGCAGTACTTC.

Regarding this clone: This CDR3 is also generated by other DNA sequences in the sample. The CDR3 DNA follows: TGTGCCAGTAGTATGGGGGCAAACACTGAAGCTTTCTTT. It specifies CASSMGANTEAFF. The V gene is TRBV19, the J gene TRBJ1-1, with a tentative D call TRBD1 (6 bases). Germline assignment: CDR1 LNHDA and CDR2 SQIVND (reference sequence). This CDR3 is built from 13 residues. Trimming removed 3 bases from V and 2 bases from J, with 7 bases in between.

The V and J genes are TRBV6-5 and TRBJ2-7; 12 nucleotides match TRBD2. Losses at the gene ends were 5 bases for V and 4 bases for J; bases not matched to a gene: 6. This CDR3 has 15 amino acids. Per the germline V gene, CDR1 is MNHEY and CDR2 is SVGAGI. CDR3 amino acids: CASSQLAGGRYEQYF. The DNA of the CDR3 is TGTGCCAGCAGTCAACTAGCGGGAGGACGATACGAGCAGTACTTC.